Listed below are T cell receptor beta chains from one sample, sequenced in a study of T cell clones after liver transplantation. These TCRs' antigens remain unknown. The protocol was immunoSEQ multiplex PCR, while the TCRdb copy is restricted to in-frame clones and leaves out a portion. Of over 450 clones listed, roughly 40% are singletons. What was sequenced was CD8+ T cells from cultured PBMCs. Every receptor here comes from a human patient who received a liver transplant. Some T cells may trace back to the graft donor. Both conserved end residues are part of each CDR3. Each record gives: J gene, D gene, clone size, V gene, CDR3 DNA, CDR3 protein. D genes are given only for firm matches. The size entry is marked missing in some rows and otherwise reads once, few, many or a size class.

TRBJ2-7 . . TRBV7-2 TGTGCCAGCAGCTTAGGAATCGGACTTCGGGGCTCCTACGAGCAGTACTTC CASSLGIGLRGSYEQYF
TRBJ2-7 . . TRBV6-1 TGTGCCAGCAGAGGGGGGACTCACTACGAGCAGTACTTC CASRGGTHYEQYF
TRBJ2-7 . large TRBV10-3 TGTGCCATCAGTGAGTCGGCGGCCGAGCAGTACTTC CAISESAAEQYF
TRBJ2-2 TRBD2 few TRBV7-9 TGTGCCAGCAGCGATTCTGGACTAGCCCCCGGGGAGCTGTTTTTT CASSDSGLAPGELFF
TRBJ2-7 . . TRBV5-1 TGTGCCAGCAGCTCGGCGGGGAGCCTCTACGAGCAGTACTTC CASSSAGSLYEQYF
TRBJ2-7 TRBD2 large TRBV7-9 TGTGCCAGCAGCCCGCCTAGCGGATCCTACGAGCAGTACTTC CASSPPSGSYEQYF
TRBJ1-2 TRBD1 large TRBV9 TGTGCCAGCCGGGACAGCCTCTATGGCTACACCTTC CASRDSLYGYTF
TRBJ2-7 TRBD2 medium-sized TRBV14 TGTGCCAGCAGCCGAACCGGGACTAGCAGCTACGAGCAGTACTTC CASSRTGTSSYEQYF
TRBJ2-7 TRBD1 medium-sized TRBV27 TGTGCCAGCAGTCCAGGACAGGGGAGGTACGAGCAGTACTTC CASSPGQGRYEQYF
TRBJ2-7 TRBD2 medium-sized TRBV7-9 TGTGCCAGCAGCCCCCCTAGCGGGAGTTACGAGCAGTACTTC CASSPPSGSYEQYF
TRBJ2-7 . . TRBV6-4 TGTGCCAGCAGAGGGGGGACTCACTACGAGCAGTACTTC CASRGGTHYEQYF
TRBJ1-2 TRBD1 . TRBV7-3 TGTGCCAGCAGCCCCACGGTCAGGGGGTCACATGGCTACACCTTC CASSPTVRGSHGYTF
TRBJ2-7 TRBD2 large TRBV29-1 TGCAGCGTTGAAGGGACTAGCGGGAGGCCCTCCTACGAGCAGTACTTC CSVEGTSGRPSYEQYF
TRBJ1-2 . . TRBV5-6 TGTGCCAGCACCTCAATTGGATTCGATGGCTACACCTTC CASTSIGFDGYTF
TRBJ1-2 TRBD1 large TRBV29-1 TGCAGCGTCCACACCGGGACAGTTTATTATGGCTACACCTTC CSVHTGTVYYGYTF
TRBJ2-1 . medium-sized TRBV20-1 TGCAGTGCTAGAGCAGGCTGGGAGCAGTTCTTC CSARAGWEQFF
TRBJ1-5 TRBD1 few TRBV19 TGTGCCAGTAGTTCTGGGACAGCATTGGATAATCAGCCCCAGCATTTT CASSSGTALDNQPQHF
TRBJ2-7 TRBD2 large TRBV10-3 TGTGCCATCACCGAACAGACTAGCGGGAGCTACGAGCAGTACTTC CAITEQTSGSYEQYF
TRBJ2-1 . . TRBV7-6 TGTGCCAGCAGCTTAGGCACTCTCAATGAGCAGTTCTTC CASSLGTLNEQFF
TRBJ2-6 . . TRBV18 TGTGCCAGCTCATGGCCACTGGATTTACAAAGTCGGGCCAACGTCCTGACTTTC CASSWPLDLQSRANVLTF
TRBJ2-7 . . TRBV28 TGTGCCAGCAGAGAAGCGGAACCGACCTACGAGCAGTACTTC CASREAEPTYEQYF
TRBJ1-1 . few TRBV6-5 TGTGCCAGCAGAACCGGGACGGAGAACACTGAAGCTTTCTTT CASRTGTENTEAFF
TRBJ2-7 . medium-sized TRBV29-1 TGCAGCGTTGTGGGCCGGGTGAACGAGCAGTACTTC CSVVGRVNEQYF
TRBJ2-3 TRBD2 . TRBV7-3 TGTGCCAGCAGCCAACTAGCGGGAGGTGAAACAGATACGCAGTATTTT CASSQLAGGETDTQYF
TRBJ2-1 . medium-sized TRBV19 TGTGCCAGTAGTATGACCGCCGGCAATGAGCAGTTCTTC CASSMTAGNEQFF
TRBJ2-7 TRBD2 few TRBV4-2 TGTGCCAGCAGCTCGACTAGCGTCGAGCAGTACTTC CASSSTSVEQYF
TRBJ2-7 . . TRBV6-9 TGTGCCAGCAGAGGGGGGACTCACTACGAGCAGTACTTC CASRGGTHYEQYF
TRBJ2-1 . few TRBV5-4 TGTGCCAGCACAGGGGACCTAACCTACAATGAGCAGTTCTTC CASTGDLTYNEQFF
TRBJ2-2 . . TRBV18 TGTGCCAGCTCACTCACGACAGGTTCGAACACCGGGGAGCTGTTTTTT CASSLTTGSNTGELFF
TRBJ2-3 . large TRBV21-1 TGTGCCAGCAGCAGCAGTTTGCGGTCCCGCACAGATACGCAGTATTTT CASSSSLRSRTDTQYF
TRBJ2-3 TRBD1 few TRBV14 TGTGCCAGCAGCGTCCTAGCCAGACAGGGGCTAGATACGCAGTATTTT CASSVLARQGLDTQYF
TRBJ2-2 TRBD2 few TRBV7-3 TGTGCCAGCAGCTTAGGCCCATTGTCTAGCGGGATCACCGGGGAGCTGTTTTTT CASSLGPLSSGITGELFF
TRBJ1-5 TRBD1 few TRBV7-3 TGTGCAGCAGCTCGGACGGGACAGGCTTGCTATCAGCCCCAGCATTTT CAAARTGQACYQPQHF
TRBJ2-6 . few TRBV28 TGTGCCAGCAGTTTAAGGGGGACCAACGTCCTGACTTTC CASSLRGTNVLTF
TRBJ2-1 . large TRBV7-9 TGTGCCAGCAGCTTAACGATCGCGTCCTACAATGAGCAGTTCTTC CASSLTIASYNEQFF
TRBJ1-4 TRBD1 . TRBV5-1 TGCGCCAGCAGCTTGGCGGGACAGGGGACTAATGAAAAACTGTTTTTT CASSLAGQGTNEKLFF
TRBJ2-1 . . TRBV7-9 TGTGCCAGCAGCCACCCCGACATAAATGAGCAGTTCTTC CASSHPDINEQFF